This T cell receptor beta chain was sequenced during a study of neurological immune-mediated disorders. Findings of the study overall: Grouping of repertoires by phylogeny put those of 18 of 34 multiple sclerosis patients into a single related-CDR3 cluster, a possible signature.

Germline CDR1 SGHVS, CDR2 FNYEAQ. V was trimmed by 5 bases and J by 2 bases, leaving 12 bases between them. CDR3 size: 14 residues. The cDNA was generated through 5'RACE incorporating 10-nucleotide random UMIs. The output of every sequencing run exceeded 190 million TCR-beta sequences, derived from 15-18 subjects. TCRdb used MiXCR to reprocess the 5' RACE reads, holding one entry per CDR3 protein. The data hold about 55,000 distinct CDR3 sequences, with roughly 3.5% observed a single time. As for this clonotype: Its antigen is as yet unknown.

This TCR was sampled from a man aged 25-45 years with multiple sclerosis. Sample: PBMCs. This sequence joins TRBV7-6 and TRBJ1-2; D unresolved. The CDR3 loop reads CASSATETNYGYTF. CDR3 in DNA: TGTGCCAGCAGCGCCACGGAAACCAACTATGGCTACACCTTC.